This passage covers 11 T cell receptor beta chains from one sample sequenced in a study of CD8 T cells in Susac syndrome. The authors reverse transcribed about 0.5 to 1 ug RNA with random hexamers. TCRdb independently ran MiXCR on the immunoSEQ multiplex PCR reads; one entry per CDR3 protein. The sample holds some 77,000 distinct CDR3 sequences, 93% seen once. The specimen sequenced was CD4+ T cells from PBMCs. These TCRs come from a human donor with Susac syndrome.

This clonotype has just one count. The rearrangement links TRBV20-1 to TRBJ1-1, with D unclear. CDR3 length: 12 residues. Between the trimmed V and J ends, which lost 5 bases and 1 base, there was a span of 8 bases. Germline CDR1 DFQATT, CDR2 SNEGSKA (reference sequence). The CDR3 here is CSALGRNTEAFF. The CDR3 DNA reads as TGCAGTGCTCTTGGTAGGAACACTGAAGCTTTCTTT.

The chain links TRBV29-1 to TRBJ2-7; the D gene is possibly TRBD2 (5 bases). Trimming removed 4 bases at V and 0 bases at J, with 7 bases between. CDR3 length: 12 residues. Germline V gene lookup returns CDR1 SQVTM and CDR2 ANQGSEA. CDR3 in DNA: TGCAGCGTTGCGGGATTCTCCTACGAGCAGTACTTC. Amino acid sequence: CSVAGFSYEQYF.

This clonotype has only a few counts. The chain couples TRBV5-1 to TRBJ2-7; 8 nucleotides line up with TRBD1. The CDR3 consists of 13 residues. CDR1 is SGHRS, CDR2 YFSETQ, per germline. J lost 4 bases, V lost 4 bases, and 4 bases had no gene match. The CDR3 loop reads CASSADRVYEQYF. The DNA of the CDR3 is TGCGCCAGCAGCGCGGACAGGGTGTACGAGCAGTACTTC.

V and J are TRBV7-2 and TRBJ2-7; tentatively, D is TRBD1 or TRBD2 (6 bases each). The CDR3 covers 16 residues. Germline CDR1 SGHTA, CDR2 FQGNSA. V lost 0 bases, J lost 3 bases, and 15 bases lay in between. CDR3 nucleotide sequence: TGTGCCAGCAGCTTAGCGCCGAGGGGGGCCTTCTACGAGCAGTACTTC. Amino acid sequence: CASSLAPRGAFYEQYF. Drawing the rest from reference TRBV7-2 and TRBJ2-7, the complete variable domain is GAGVSQSPSNKVTEKGKDVELRCDPISGHTALYWYRQSLGQGLEFLIYFQGNSAPDKSGLPSDRFSAERTGGSVSTLTIQRTQQEDSAVYLCASSLAPRGAFYEQYFGPGTRLTVT.

The V and J genes are TRBV6-1 and TRBJ1-5, with 9 nucleotides matching TRBD1. This CDR3 is built from 15 residues. The J segment lost 6 bases and the V segment lost 6 bases, leaving 9 bases of the junction unmatched. CDR1 and CDR2 from the germline V gene are MNHNS and SASEGT. The CDR3 loop is CASRPGQGWGQPQHF. The CDR3, as DNA: TGTGCCAGCAGACCGGGACAGGGTTGGGGTCAGCCCCAGCATTTT.

V is TRBV19 and J is TRBJ2-5; D is tentatively TRBD1 or TRBD2 (5 bases each). The CDR3 loop spans 15 amino acids. The ends were cut back, 5 bases at V and 2 bases at J, with 15 bases in the middle. Germline assignment: CDR1 LNHDA and CDR2 SQIVND (reference sequence). The CDR3: CASSGNWGLQETQYF. CDR3 nucleotide sequence: TGTGCCAGTAGTGGCAATTGGGGGTTGCAAGAGACCCAGTACTTC.

The V call is TRBV4-2, the J call TRBJ1-6; D perhaps matches TRBD1 (5 bases). Germline lookup yields CDR1 LGHNA and CDR2 YNFKEQ. The CDR3 runs 16 residues. Trimming removed 4 bases at V and 2 bases at J, with 12 bases between. The DNA for the CDR3 is TGTGCCAGCAGCCCGTCGGGGGGGACCTATAATTCACCCCTCCACTTT. As protein: CASSPSGGTYNSPLHF.

The V call is TRBV5-1, the J call TRBJ2-5; D assignment may be TRBD1 or TRBD2 (5 bases each). Germline assignment: CDR1 SGHRS and CDR2 YFSETQ. CDR3 length equals 14 residues. Between the trimmed V and J ends, which lost 2 bases and 5 bases, there was a span of 13 bases. The CDR3 protein is CASSFGAPSETQYF. The DNA for the CDR3 is TGCGCCAGCAGCTTCGGGGCGCCATCGGAGACCCAGTACTTC.

The V and J genes are TRBV30 and TRBJ2-2; D is perhaps TRBD1 (5 bases). The CDR3 is made up of 15 amino acids. CDR1 and CDR2 from the germline V gene are GTSNPN and SVGIG (reference sequence). V was pared by 4 bases and J by 7 bases, with 19 bases between. The CDR3 is CAWNLGRVLGGELFF. The CDR3 DNA reads as TGTGCCTGGAATTTGGGCAGGGTATTGGGCGGGGAGCTGTTTTTT.

The J gene is TRBJ2-3, the V gene TRBV29-1; 8 positions match TRBD2. The CDR3 covers 12 residues. Germline assignment: CDR1 SQVTM and CDR2 ANQGSEA. V shed 4 bases and J 4 bases; nucleotides not matched to a gene: 1. CDR3: CSVAGGPDTQYF. CDR3 nucleotide sequence: TGCAGCGTTGCGGGGGGGCCAGATACGCAGTATTTT.

The rearrangement uses TRBV28 and TRBJ1-6, with D uncertain. The CDR3 length is 11 residues. With 8 bases removed from V and 5 bases from J, the gap between germline ends came to 4 bases. From germline, CDR1 is MDHEN and CDR2 SYDVKM. As DNA, the CDR3 is TGTGCCAGCGGCGATAATTCACCCCTCCACTTT. This sequence encodes CASGDNSPLHF.